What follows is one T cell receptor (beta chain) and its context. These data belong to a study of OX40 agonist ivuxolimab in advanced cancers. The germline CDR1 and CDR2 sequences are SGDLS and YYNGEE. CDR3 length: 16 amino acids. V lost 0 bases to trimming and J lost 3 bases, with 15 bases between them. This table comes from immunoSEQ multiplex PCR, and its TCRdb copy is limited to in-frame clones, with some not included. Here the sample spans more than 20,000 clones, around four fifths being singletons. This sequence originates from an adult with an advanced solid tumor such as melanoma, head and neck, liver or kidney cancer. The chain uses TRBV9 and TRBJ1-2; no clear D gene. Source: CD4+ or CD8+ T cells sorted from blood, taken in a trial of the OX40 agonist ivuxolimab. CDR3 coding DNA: TGTGCCAGCAGCGTAGCTACCGGGGTAAGGGACTATGGCTACACCTTC. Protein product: CASSVATGVRDYGYTF.